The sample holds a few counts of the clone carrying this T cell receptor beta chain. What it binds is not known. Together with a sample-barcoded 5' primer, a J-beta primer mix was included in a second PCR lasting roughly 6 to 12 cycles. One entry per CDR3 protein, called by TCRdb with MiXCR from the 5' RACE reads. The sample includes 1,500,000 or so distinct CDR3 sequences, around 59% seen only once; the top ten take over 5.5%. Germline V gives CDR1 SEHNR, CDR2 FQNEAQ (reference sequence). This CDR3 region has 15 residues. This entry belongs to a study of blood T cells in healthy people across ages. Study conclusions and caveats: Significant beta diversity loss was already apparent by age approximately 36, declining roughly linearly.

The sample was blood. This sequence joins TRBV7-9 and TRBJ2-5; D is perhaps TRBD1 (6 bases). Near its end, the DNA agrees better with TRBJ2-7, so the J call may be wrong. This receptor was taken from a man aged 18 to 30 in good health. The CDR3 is CASSPPGHPRHEQYF. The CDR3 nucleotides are TGTGCCAGCAGCCCCCCGGGACATCCGCGCCACGAGCAGTACTTC.